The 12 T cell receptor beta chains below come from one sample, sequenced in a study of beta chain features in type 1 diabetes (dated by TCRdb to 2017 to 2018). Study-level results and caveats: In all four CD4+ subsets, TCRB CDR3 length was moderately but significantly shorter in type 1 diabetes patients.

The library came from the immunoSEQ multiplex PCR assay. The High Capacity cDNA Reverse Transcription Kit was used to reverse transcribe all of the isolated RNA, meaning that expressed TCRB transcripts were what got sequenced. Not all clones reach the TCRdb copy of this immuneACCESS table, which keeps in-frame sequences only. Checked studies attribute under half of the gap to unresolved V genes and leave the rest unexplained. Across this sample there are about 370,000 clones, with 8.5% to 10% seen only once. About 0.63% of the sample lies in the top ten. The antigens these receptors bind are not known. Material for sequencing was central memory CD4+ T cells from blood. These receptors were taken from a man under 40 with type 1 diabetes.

CDR3 sequence reads: CASSIDLTTTYEQYF. The CDR3 DNA is TGTGCCAGTAGTATAGATCTGACAACCACCTACGAGCAGTACTTC. This chain connects TRBV19 to TRBJ2-7; no definite D call. V lost 0 bases and J lost 2, with 11 bases in between. CDR3 size: 15 residues. Germline V gives CDR1 LNHDA, CDR2 SQIVND (reference sequence).

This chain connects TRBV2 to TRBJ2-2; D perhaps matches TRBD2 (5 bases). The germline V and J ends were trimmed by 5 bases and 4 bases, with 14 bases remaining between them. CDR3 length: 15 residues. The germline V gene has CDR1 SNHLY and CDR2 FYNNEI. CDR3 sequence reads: CASSYTAAGTGELFF. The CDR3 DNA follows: TGTGCCAGCAGTTACACGGCTGCGGGCACCGGGGAGCTGTTTTTT.

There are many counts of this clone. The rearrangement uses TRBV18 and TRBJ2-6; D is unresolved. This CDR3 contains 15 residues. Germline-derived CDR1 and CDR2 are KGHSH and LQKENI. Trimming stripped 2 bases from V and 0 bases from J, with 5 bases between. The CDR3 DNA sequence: TGTGCCAGCTCACCAGGCAGCTCTGGGGCCAACGTCCTGACTTTC. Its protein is CASSPGSSGANVLTF.

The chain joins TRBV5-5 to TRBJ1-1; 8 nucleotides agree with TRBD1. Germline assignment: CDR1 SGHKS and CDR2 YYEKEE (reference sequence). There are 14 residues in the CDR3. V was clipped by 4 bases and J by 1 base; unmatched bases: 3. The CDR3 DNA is TGTGCCAGCAGCCCGGACAGGGCGAACACTGAAGCTTTCTTT. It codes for CASSPDRANTEAFF. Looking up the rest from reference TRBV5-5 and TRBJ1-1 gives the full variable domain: DAGVTQSPTHLIKTRGQQVTLRCSPISGHKSVSWYQQVLGQGPQFIFQYYEKEERGRGNFPDRFSARQFPNYSSELNVNALLLGDSALYLCASSPDRANTEAFFGQGTRLTVV.

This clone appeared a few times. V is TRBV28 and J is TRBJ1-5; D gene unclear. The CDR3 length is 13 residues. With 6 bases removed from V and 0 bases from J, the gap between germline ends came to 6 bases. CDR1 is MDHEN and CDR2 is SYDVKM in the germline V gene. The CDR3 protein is CASRIHSNQPQHF. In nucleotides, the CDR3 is TGTGCCAGCAGGATTCATAGCAATCAGCCCCAGCATTTT.

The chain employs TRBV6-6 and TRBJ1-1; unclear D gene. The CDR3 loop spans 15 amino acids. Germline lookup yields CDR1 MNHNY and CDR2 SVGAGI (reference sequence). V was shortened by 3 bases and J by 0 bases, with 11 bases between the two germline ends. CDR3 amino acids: CASSYGLLMNTEAFF. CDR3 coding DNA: TGTGCCAGCAGTTATGGCCTCCTGATGAACACTGAAGCTTTCTTT.

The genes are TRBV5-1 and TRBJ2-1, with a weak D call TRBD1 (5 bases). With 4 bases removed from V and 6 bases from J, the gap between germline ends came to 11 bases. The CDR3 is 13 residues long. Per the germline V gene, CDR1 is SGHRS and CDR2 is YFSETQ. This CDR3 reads CASSAREANEQFF. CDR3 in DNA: TGCGCCAGCAGCGCCAGGGAAGCCAATGAGCAGTTCTTC.

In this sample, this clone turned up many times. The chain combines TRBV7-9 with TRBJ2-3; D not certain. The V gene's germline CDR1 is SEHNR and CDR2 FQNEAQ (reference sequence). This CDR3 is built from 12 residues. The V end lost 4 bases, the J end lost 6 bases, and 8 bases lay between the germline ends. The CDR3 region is CASSSLGDTQYF. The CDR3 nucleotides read TGTGCCAGCAGCTCCCTGGGCGATACGCAGTATTTT.

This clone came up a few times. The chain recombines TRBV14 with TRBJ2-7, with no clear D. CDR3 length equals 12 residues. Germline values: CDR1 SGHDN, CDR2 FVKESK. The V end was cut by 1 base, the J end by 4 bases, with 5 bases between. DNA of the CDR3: TGTGCCAGCAGCCAAGCCCATTACGAGCAGTACTTC. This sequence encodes CASSQAHYEQYF. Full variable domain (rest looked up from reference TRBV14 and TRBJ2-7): EAGVTQFPSHSVIEKGQTVTLRCDPISGHDNLYWYRRVMGKEIKFLLHFVKESKQDESGMPNNRFLAERTGGTYSTLKVQPAELEDSGVYFCASSQAHYEQYFGPGTRLTVT.

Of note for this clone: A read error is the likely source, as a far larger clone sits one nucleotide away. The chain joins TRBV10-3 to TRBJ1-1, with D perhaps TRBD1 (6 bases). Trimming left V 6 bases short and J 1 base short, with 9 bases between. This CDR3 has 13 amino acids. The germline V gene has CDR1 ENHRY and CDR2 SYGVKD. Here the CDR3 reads CAISLQGNTEAFF. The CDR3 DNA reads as TGTGCCATCAGCCTACAGGGGAACACTGAAGCTTTCTTT.

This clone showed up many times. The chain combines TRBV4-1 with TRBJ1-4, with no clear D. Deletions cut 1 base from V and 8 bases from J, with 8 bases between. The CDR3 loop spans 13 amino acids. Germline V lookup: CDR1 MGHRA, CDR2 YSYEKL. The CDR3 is CASSQVTGEKLFF. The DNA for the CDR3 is TGCGCCAGCAGCCAAGTGACGGGGGAAAAACTGTTTTTT.

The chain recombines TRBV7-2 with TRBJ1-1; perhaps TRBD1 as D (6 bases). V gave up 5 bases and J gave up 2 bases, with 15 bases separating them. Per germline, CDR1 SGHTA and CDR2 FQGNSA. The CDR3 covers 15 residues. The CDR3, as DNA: TGTGCCAGCAGCCTTCCTCGACAGGACAACACTGAAGCTTTCTTT. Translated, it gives CASSLPRQDNTEAFF.